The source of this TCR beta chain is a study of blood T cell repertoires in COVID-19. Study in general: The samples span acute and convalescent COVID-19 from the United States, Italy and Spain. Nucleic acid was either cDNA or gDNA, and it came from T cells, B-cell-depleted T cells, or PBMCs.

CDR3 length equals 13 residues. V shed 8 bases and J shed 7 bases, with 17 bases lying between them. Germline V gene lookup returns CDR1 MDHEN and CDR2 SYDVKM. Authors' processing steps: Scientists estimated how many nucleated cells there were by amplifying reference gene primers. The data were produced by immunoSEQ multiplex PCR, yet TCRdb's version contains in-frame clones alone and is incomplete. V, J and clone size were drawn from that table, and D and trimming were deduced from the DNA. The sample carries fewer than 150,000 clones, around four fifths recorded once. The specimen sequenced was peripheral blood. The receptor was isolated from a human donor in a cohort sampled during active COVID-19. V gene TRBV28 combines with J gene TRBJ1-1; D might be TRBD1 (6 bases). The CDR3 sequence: CASEGQMEIEAFF. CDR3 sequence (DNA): TGTGCCAGCGAGGGACAAATGGAGATTGAAGCTTTCTTT.